Below are 2 T cell receptor beta chains sequenced from a single sample in a study of shared clonotypes between healthy human individuals. Terminally differentiated effector memory CD45RA+ cells were left out of the naive CD8 fraction, which was CD45RO-negative and positively selected for CCR7. The data were produced by immunoSEQ multiplex PCR, yet TCRdb's version contains in-frame clones alone and is incomplete. The table includes about 590,000 clones, roughly 95% detected once. The sample was naive CD8+ T cells sorted from blood. All receptors come from a woman under 40 in good health.

This rearrangement joins TRBV7-9 to TRBJ2-3, with 8 bases lining up with TRBD2. From germline, CDR1 is SEHNR and CDR2 FQNEAQ (reference sequence). Unmatched junction bases numbered 2, after V lost 3 bases and J lost 0 bases. The CDR3 sequence is 15 residues long. In DNA form, the CDR3 reads TGTGCCAGCAGCTTCTCTAGCGGGAGCACAGATACGCAGTATTTT. Its translation: CASSFSSGSTDTQYF.

The rearrangement joins TRBV27 to TRBJ1-4, with TRBD1 identical over 7 bases. Germline CDR1 and CDR2: MNHEY and SMNVEV (reference sequence). This CDR3 spans 12 amino acids. Trimming removed 5 bases from V and 15 bases from J; junction bases left unmatched: 9. The CDR3 is CASSPRQGRLFF. The CDR3 DNA is TGTGCCAGCAGTCCCCGACAGGGAAGGTTGTTTTTT.